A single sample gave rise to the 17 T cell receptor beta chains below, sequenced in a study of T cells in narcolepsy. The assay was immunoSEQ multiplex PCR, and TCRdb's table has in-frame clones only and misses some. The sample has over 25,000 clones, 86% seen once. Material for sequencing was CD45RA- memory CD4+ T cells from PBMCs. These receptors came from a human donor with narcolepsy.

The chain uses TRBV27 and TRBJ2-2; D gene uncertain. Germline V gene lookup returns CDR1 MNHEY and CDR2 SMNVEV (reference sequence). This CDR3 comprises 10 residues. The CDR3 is CGQLTGELFF. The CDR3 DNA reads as TGTGGGCAGCTCACCGGGGAGCTGTTTTTT.

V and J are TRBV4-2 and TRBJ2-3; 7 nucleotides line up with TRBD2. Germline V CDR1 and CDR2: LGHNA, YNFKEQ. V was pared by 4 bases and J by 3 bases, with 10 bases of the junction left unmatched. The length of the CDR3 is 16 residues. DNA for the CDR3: TGTGCCAGCAGCCCCTCCCGTGGTAGCGGGACAGATACGCAGTATTTT. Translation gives CASSPSRGSGTDTQYF.

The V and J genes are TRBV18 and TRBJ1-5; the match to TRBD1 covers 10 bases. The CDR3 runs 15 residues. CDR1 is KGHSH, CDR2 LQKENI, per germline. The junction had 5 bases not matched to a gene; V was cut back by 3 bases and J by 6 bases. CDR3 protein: CASSPWDRGSQPQHF. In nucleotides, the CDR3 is TGTGCCAGCTCACCCTGGGACAGGGGAAGTCAGCCCCAGCATTTT.

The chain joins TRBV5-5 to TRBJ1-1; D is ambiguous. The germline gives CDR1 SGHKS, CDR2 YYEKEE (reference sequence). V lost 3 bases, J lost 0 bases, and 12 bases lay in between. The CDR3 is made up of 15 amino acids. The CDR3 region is CASSSSGAVNTEAFF. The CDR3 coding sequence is TGTGCCAGCAGCTCCTCCGGTGCGGTGAACACTGAAGCTTTCTTT.

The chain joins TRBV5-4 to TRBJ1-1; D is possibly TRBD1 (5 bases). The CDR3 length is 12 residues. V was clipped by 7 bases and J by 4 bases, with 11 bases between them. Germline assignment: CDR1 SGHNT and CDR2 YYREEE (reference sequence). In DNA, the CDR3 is TGTGCCAGCGGGGGGGTCGGCACTGAAGCTTTCTTT. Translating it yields CASGGVGTEAFF.

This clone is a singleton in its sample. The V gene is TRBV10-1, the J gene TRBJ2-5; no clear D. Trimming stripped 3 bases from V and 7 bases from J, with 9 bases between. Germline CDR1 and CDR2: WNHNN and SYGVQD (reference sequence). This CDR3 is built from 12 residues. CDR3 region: CASSDGSRTQYF. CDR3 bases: TGCGCCAGCAGTGATGGGTCACGGACCCAGTACTTC.

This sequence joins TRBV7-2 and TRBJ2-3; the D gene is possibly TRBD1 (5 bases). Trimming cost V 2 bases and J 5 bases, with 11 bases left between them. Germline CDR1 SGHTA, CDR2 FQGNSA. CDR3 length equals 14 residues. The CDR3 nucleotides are TGTGCCAGCAGCTTATCAGGGTGGGTAGATACGCAGTATTTT. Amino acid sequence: CASSLSGWVDTQYF.

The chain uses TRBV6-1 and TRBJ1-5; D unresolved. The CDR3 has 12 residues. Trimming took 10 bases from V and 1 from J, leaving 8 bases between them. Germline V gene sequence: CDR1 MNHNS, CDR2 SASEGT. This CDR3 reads CATKGSNQPQHF. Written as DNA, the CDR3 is TGTGCCACTAAAGGGAGCAATCAGCCCCAGCATTTT.

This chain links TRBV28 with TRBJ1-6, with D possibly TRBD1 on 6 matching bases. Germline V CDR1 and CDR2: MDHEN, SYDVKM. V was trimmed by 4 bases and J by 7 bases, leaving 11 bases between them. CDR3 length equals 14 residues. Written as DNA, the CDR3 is TGTGCCAGCAGTTCACAGGGACAAAATTCACCCCTCCACTTT. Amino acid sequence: CASSSQGQNSPLHF.

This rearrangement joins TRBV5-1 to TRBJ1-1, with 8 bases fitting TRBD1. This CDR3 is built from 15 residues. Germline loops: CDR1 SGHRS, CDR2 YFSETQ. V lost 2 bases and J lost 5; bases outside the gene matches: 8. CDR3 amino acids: CASSFHQGAGTEAFF. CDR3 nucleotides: TGCGCCAGCAGCTTCCACCAGGGGGCAGGGACTGAAGCTTTCTTT.

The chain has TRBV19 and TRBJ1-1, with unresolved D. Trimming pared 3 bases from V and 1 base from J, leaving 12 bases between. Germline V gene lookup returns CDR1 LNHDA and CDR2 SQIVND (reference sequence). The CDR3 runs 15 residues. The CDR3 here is CASSIGPTPNTEAFF. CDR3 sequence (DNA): TGTGCCAGTAGTATCGGCCCCACGCCGAACACTGAAGCTTTCTTT. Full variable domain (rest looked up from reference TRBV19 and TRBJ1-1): DGGITQSPKYLFRKEGQNVTLSCEQNLNHDAMYWYRQDPGQGLRLIYYSQIVNDFQKGDIAEGYSVSREKKESFPLTVTSAQKNPTAFYLCASSIGPTPNTEAFFGQGTRLTVV.

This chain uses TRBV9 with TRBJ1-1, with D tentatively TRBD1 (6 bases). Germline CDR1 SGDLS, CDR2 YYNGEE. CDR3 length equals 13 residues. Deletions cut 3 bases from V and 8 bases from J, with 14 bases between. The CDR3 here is CASSARGQTEAFF. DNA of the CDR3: TGTGCCAGCAGCGCCCGTGGACAGACGGAAGCTTTCTTT.

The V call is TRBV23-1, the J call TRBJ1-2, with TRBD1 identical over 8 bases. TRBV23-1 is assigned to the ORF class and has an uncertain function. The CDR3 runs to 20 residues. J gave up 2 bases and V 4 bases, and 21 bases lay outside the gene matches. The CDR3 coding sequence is TGCGCCAGCAGTCGTAAGCCAGGACAGGGAGGTAAAAGGATGAACTATGGCTACACCTTC. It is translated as CASSRKPGQGGKRMNYGYTF.

This CDR3 is CASSKQSGTRPSNSPLHF. The CDR3 region has the DNA TGTGCCAGTAGTAAACAGTCCGGGACAAGACCTTCGAATTCACCCCTCCACTTT. V usage is TRBV19 and J usage is TRBJ1-6, with D maybe TRBD1 (6 bases). The V gene lost 4 bases and the J gene lost 7 bases, with 23 bases spanning the gap. The CDR3 sequence is 18 residues long. Per the germline V gene, CDR1 is LNHDA and CDR2 is SQIVND (reference sequence).

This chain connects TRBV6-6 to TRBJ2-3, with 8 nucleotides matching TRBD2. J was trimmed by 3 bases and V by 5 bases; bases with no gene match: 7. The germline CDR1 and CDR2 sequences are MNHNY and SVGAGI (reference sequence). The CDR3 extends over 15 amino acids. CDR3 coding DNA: TGTGCCAGCAGTGACAGCGGGGGTGGGACAGATACGCAGTATTTT. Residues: CASSDSGGGTDTQYF.

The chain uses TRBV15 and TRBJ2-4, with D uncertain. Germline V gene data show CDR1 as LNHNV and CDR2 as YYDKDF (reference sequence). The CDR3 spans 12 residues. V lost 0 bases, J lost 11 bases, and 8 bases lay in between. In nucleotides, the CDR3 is TGTGCCACCAGCAGAGATACCGGGTTTCAGTACTTC. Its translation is CATSRDTGFQYF. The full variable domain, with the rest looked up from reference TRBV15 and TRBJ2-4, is DAMVIQNPRYQVTQFGKPVTLSCSQTLNHNVMYWYQQKSSQAPKLLFHYYDKDFNNEADTPDNFQSRRPNTSFCFLDIRSPGLGDTAMYLCATSRDTGFQYFGAGTRLSVL.

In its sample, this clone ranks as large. The CDR3 loop reads CASSLVQGRNEQYF. DNA for the CDR3: TGTGCCAGCAGCTTAGTTCAGGGTCGGAACGAGCAGTACTTC. The genes are TRBV7-9 and TRBJ2-7; D may be TRBD1 (5 bases). V lost 1 base to trimming and J lost 5 bases, with 12 bases between them. Germline V gives CDR1 SEHNR, CDR2 FQNEAQ (reference sequence). There are 14 residues in the CDR3.